Following are 13 T cell receptor beta chains from one sample sequenced in a study of T cell responses to AZD1222 COVID-19 vaccine. Libraries were prepared by immunoSEQ multiplex PCR; TCRdb keeps only in-frame clonotypes and omits some of them. The sample has roughly 120,000 clones, roughly 93% seen once. The input for sequencing was peripheral blood, taken on day 0 of AZD1222 vaccination. Every receptor here comes from an adult in good health.

This clone has just one count. The chain links TRBV10-3 to TRBJ2-5; TRBD1 matches 10 bases. Germline trimming cut 3 bases from V and 7 bases from J; bases unmatched to any gene: 5. The germline gives CDR1 ENHRY, CDR2 SYGVKD. The CDR3 runs 14 residues. CDR3 nucleotide sequence: TGTGCCATCAGTGACGGGACAGGGGCTGGGACCCAGTACTTC. This gives the protein CAISDGTGAGTQYF.

The rearrangement joins TRBV4-2 to TRBJ1-6; D gene ambiguous. The V end was cut by 0 bases, the J end by 6 bases, with 15 bases between. CDR1 is LGHNA and CDR2 is YNFKEQ in the germline V gene. CDR3 size: 17 residues. The CDR3 loop reads CASSQDGRLSVNSPLHF. CDR3 DNA: TGTGCCAGCAGCCAAGATGGGAGGCTTTCCGTTAATTCACCCCTCCACTTT.

This chain connects TRBV2 to TRBJ2-7; TRBD2 might be the D (6 bases). Trimming left V 4 bases short and J 0 bases short, with 16 bases between. This CDR3 is built from 16 residues. Germline V gene data show CDR1 as SNHLY and CDR2 as FYNNEI. The CDR3 bases are TGTGCCAGCAGTGGTGGAAGTCTAGCGAGCTCCTACGAGCAGTACTTC. This gives the protein CASSGGSLASSYEQYF.

Here the CDR3 reads CASKPAAGSNEKLFF. CDR3 nucleotides: TGTGCCAGTAAACCGGCGGCAGGTAGTAATGAAAAACTGTTTTTT. This rearrangement joins TRBV19 to TRBJ1-4; D unresolved. The CDR3 is made up of 15 amino acids. Trimming took 7 bases from V and 4 from J, leaving 16 bases between them. Germline loops: CDR1 LNHDA, CDR2 SQIVND (reference sequence).

This sequence joins TRBV9 and TRBJ1-1; D gene unclear. V lost 3 bases, J lost 7 bases, and 13 bases lay in between. This CDR3 has 13 amino acids. Germline V lookup: CDR1 SGDLS, CDR2 YYNGEE. The CDR3, as DNA: TGTGCCAGCAGCGGCGGGATGCCCAATGAAGCTTTCTTT. This encodes CASSGGMPNEAFF.

This clone is a singleton in its sample. The chain has TRBV5-4 and TRBJ1-2; 8 bases agree with TRBD1. The J segment lost 10 bases and the V segment lost 4 bases, leaving 15 bases of the junction unmatched. Germline V gives CDR1 SGHNT, CDR2 YYREEE (reference sequence). The CDR3 has 15 residues. CDR3 region: CASSPLQGEDVDYTF. The CDR3 DNA is TGTGCCAGCAGCCCCCTACAGGGGGAGGACGTAGACTACACCTTC.

The genes are TRBV5-8 and TRBJ1-6, with D unresolved. This CDR3 has 16 residues. The ends were cut back, 2 bases at V and 9 bases at J, with 18 bases in the middle. Germline V lookup: CDR1 SGHTS, CDR2 YDEGEE. The CDR3 protein is CASSLGFSRERSPLHF. CDR3 DNA: TGTGCCAGCAGCTTAGGATTTTCAAGGGAGCGTTCACCCCTCCACTTT. Together with reference TRBV5-8 and TRBJ1-6, the CDR3 gives the full variable domain: EAGVTQSPTHLIKTRGQQATLRCSPISGHTSVYWYQQALGLGLQFLLWYDEGEERNRGNFPPRFSGRQFPNYSSELNVNALELEDSALYLCASSLGFSRERSPLHFGNGTRLTVT.

The rearrangement links TRBV5-1 to TRBJ2-1, with 7 bases lining up with TRBD1. The CDR3 has 16 residues. Trimming cost V 6 bases and J 2 bases; bases outside gene matches: 11. Germline values: CDR1 SGHRS, CDR2 YFSETQ. The CDR3 loop reads CASTPLQGETYNEQFF. CDR3 in DNA: TGCGCCAGCACCCCTCTCCAGGGGGAGACCTACAATGAGCAGTTCTTC. The whole variable domain, filled in from reference TRBV5-1 and TRBJ2-1, reads KAGVTQTPRYLIKTRGQQVTLSCSPISGHRSVSWYQQTPGQGLQFLFEYFSETQRNKGNFPGRFSGRQFSNSRSEMNVSTLELGDSALYLCASTPLQGETYNEQFFGPGTRLTVL.

This clone was recorded once. This sequence joins TRBV10-1 and TRBJ2-1, with D possibly matching TRBD2 (5 bases). Germline loops: CDR1 WNHNN, CDR2 SYGVQD (reference sequence). This CDR3 has 18 amino acids. The ends were cut back, 0 bases at V and 10 bases at J, with 25 bases in the middle. The CDR3 bases are TGCGCCAGCAGTGAGTCGATGAGGCCCCCAGGAGGAGCGGACGAGCAGTTCTTC. Amino acids: CASSESMRPPGGADEQFF.

The chain is built from TRBV5-1 and TRBJ1-2; 8 bases line up with TRBD1. V dropped 0 bases and J dropped 4; count of bases not matched to a gene: 8. The CDR3 has 16 residues. Germline values: CDR1 SGHRS, CDR2 YFSETQ. The CDR3: CASSLGGQGRVYGYTF. The CDR3 DNA reads TGCGCCAGCAGCTTGGGAGGACAGGGACGGGTCTATGGCTACACCTTC.

The rearrangement joins TRBV11-2 to TRBJ1-2; no reliable D call. Germline V gives CDR1 SGHAT, CDR2 FQNNGV. There are 15 residues in the CDR3. Trimming pared 6 bases from V and 0 bases from J, leaving 14 bases between. The CDR3 DNA is TGTGCCAGCAGTTCCCTCCGGGGTTCTAACTATGGCTACACCTTC. Protein product: CASSSLRGSNYGYTF.

V usage is TRBV15 and J usage is TRBJ1-2, with unresolved D. CDR3 length equals 14 residues. CDR1 LNHNV and CDR2 YYDKDF come from the germline V gene (reference sequence). V shed 0 bases and J shed 0 bases, with 5 bases lying between them. The CDR3 nucleotides read TGTGCCACCAGCAGAGATCAAGCTAACTATGGCTACACCTTC. It specifies CATSRDQANYGYTF.

The V call is TRBV18, the J call TRBJ1-2; D gene unclear. Trimming stripped 0 bases from V and 8 bases from J, with 13 bases between. Germline V gene lookup returns CDR1 KGHSH and CDR2 LQKENI. This CDR3 is built from 14 residues. The CDR3: CASSPPFRADGYTF. CDR3 coding DNA: TGTGCCAGCTCACCACCGTTCCGGGCAGACGGCTACACCTTC.